A single sample is the source of the 14 T cell receptor beta chains below, sequenced in a study of tumor-infiltrating lymphocytes in localized non-small cell lung cancer. The protocol was immunoSEQ multiplex PCR, while the TCRdb copy is restricted to in-frame clones and leaves out a portion. The sample has 14,000 to 15,000 clones; about four fifths are singletons. The sample consisted of lung tumor tissue. The receptor source for this set is a human donor with non-small cell lung cancer.

J is TRBJ2-1 and V is TRBV7-2, with 7 bases that match TRBD1. CDR3 size: 13 residues. Germline loops: CDR1 SGHTA, CDR2 FQGNSA. V shed 2 bases, J shed 10 bases, and the junction held 5 bases outside the gene matches. Here the CDR3 reads CASSLSPGQEQFF. The DNA for the CDR3 is TGTGCCAGCAGCTTAAGTCCGGGACAGGAGCAGTTCTTC.

The rearrangement links TRBV10-3 to TRBJ2-1; 12 nucleotides line up with TRBD2. V dropped 7 bases and J dropped 15; count of bases not matched to a gene: 4. CDR1 and CDR2 (germline): ENHRY, SYGVKD. The CDR3 spans 11 residues. CDR3 amino acids: CAIMTSGSRFF. DNA for the CDR3: TGTGCCATCATGACTAGCGGGAGTCGGTTCTTC.

The chain combines TRBV5-1 with TRBJ1-2; 8 bases are a match to TRBD1. V lost 4 bases, J lost 7 bases, and 9 bases stayed unmatched. The CDR3 consists of 14 residues. Germline CDR1 and CDR2: SGHRS and YFSETQ. The CDR3 spells CASSNPGGGSGYTF. The CDR3 coding sequence is TGCGCCAGCAGCAATCCAGGGGGCGGTTCTGGCTACACCTTC.

The V and J genes are TRBV29-1 and TRBJ2-1; perhaps TRBD2 as D (5 bases). This CDR3 contains 13 residues. From germline, CDR1 is SQVTM and CDR2 ANQGSEA. V was trimmed by 3 bases and J by 5 bases, leaving 11 bases between them. The DNA of the CDR3 is TGCAGCGTTGACTCTGCCGGGGACAATGAGCAGTTCTTC. As protein: CSVDSAGDNEQFF.

Only a few counts were recorded for this clone. The chain joins TRBV11-2 to TRBJ2-7; D gene uncertain. CDR3 length equals 12 residues. V dropped 1 base and J dropped 6 bases, with 7 bases sitting between them. CDR1 is SGHAT and CDR2 is FQNNGV in the germline V gene. The CDR3 is CASSLGRSEQYF. The CDR3 bases are TGTGCCAGCAGCTTAGGCAGGTCCGAGCAGTACTTC.

This chain connects TRBV5-1 to TRBJ2-1; tentative D call: TRBD1 (6 bases). With 4 bases removed from V and 1 base from J, the gap between germline ends came to 9 bases. The CDR3 is 14 residues long. CDR1 and CDR2 from the germline V gene are SGHRS and YFSETQ. The CDR3 DNA sequence: TGCGCCAGCAGCCGGGACATGTCCTACAATGAGCAGTTCTTC. It yields the protein CASSRDMSYNEQFF.

The V and J genes are TRBV5-5 and TRBJ2-4; 10 bases are a match to TRBD2. The CDR3 is 15 residues long. Germline V gives CDR1 SGHKS, CDR2 YYEKEE (reference sequence). V lost 2 bases to trimming and J lost 8 bases; unmatched junction nucleotides: 7. CDR3 sequence (DNA): TGTGCCAGCAGCTTAGCGGGAGGGCCGGGTTACATTCAGTACTTC. This encodes CASSLAGGPGYIQYF. Full variable domain (missing parts from reference TRBV5-5 and TRBJ2-4): DAGVTQSPTHLIKTRGQQVTLRCSPISGHKSVSWYQQVLGQGPQFIFQYYEKEERGRGNFPDRFSARQFPNYSSELNVNALLLGDSALYLCASSLAGGPGYIQYFGAGTRLSVL.

This sequence joins TRBV4-3 and TRBJ2-4, with 8 nucleotides matching TRBD1. This CDR3 has 14 residues. Germline CDR1 and CDR2: LGHNA and YSLEER. Trimming took 4 bases from V and 8 from J; bases not matched to a gene: 7. CDR3 sequence reads: CASSPGQGAYIQYF. The CDR3 DNA sequence: TGCGCCAGCAGCCCTGGACAGGGCGCGTACATTCAGTACTTC.

This rearrangement joins TRBV9 to TRBJ2-7; 13 positions match TRBD2. This CDR3 comprises 15 residues. The V gene's germline CDR1 is SGDLS and CDR2 YYNGEE. V shed 4 bases, J shed 2 bases, and the junction held 3 bases outside the gene matches. CDR3 bases: TGTGCCAGCAGCAAACTAGCGGGAGGGACCTACGAGCAGTACTTC. This sequence encodes CASSKLAGGTYEQYF.

The chain carries TRBV9 and TRBJ2-1; TRBD2 matches at 9 bases. V trimming: 4 bases; J trimming: 4 bases; junction bases outside the gene matches: 15. CDR1 and CDR2 from the germline V gene are SGDLS and YYNGEE. The CDR3 length is 18 residues. CDR3 sequence reads: CASSQTSGPLGRYNEQFF. In DNA form, the CDR3 reads TGTGCCAGCAGCCAGACTAGCGGCCCCCTAGGTCGGTACAATGAGCAGTTCTTC. Full variable domain (remainder filled in from reference TRBV9 and TRBJ2-1): DSGVTQTPKHLITATGQRVTLRCSPRSGDLSVYWYQQSLDQGLQFLIQYYNGEERAKGNILERFSAQQFPDLHSELNLSSLELGDSALYFCASSQTSGPLGRYNEQFFGPGTRLTVL.

The gene calls are TRBV4-1 and TRBJ2-1; TRBD2 matches at 13 bases. J gave up 7 bases and V 4 bases, and 10 bases lay outside the gene matches. CDR1 is MGHRA, CDR2 YSYEKL, per germline. The CDR3 sequence is 17 residues long. CDR3 region: CASSPGLAGDMRNEQFF. The CDR3 bases are TGCGCCAGCAGCCCCGGACTAGCGGGAGATATGAGGAATGAGCAGTTCTTC.

The chain employs TRBV18 and TRBJ2-4, with 10 bases fitting TRBD2. The trim removed 0 bases at V and 9 bases at J, leaving 8 bases unmatched. Germline values: CDR1 KGHSH, CDR2 LQKENI. The CDR3 spans 16 residues. The chain's CDR3 is CASSPPRTSGGGIQYF. CDR3 in DNA: TGTGCCAGCTCACCACCGCGGACTAGCGGCGGGGGCATTCAGTACTTC. The full variable domain, in which reference TRBV18 and TRBJ2-4 provide the parts outside the CDR3, is NAGVMQNPRHLVRRRGQEARLRCSPMKGHSHVYWYRQLPEEGLKFMVYLQKENIIDESGMPKERFSAEFPKEGPSILRIQQVVRGDSAAYFCASSPPRTSGGGIQYFGAGTRLSVL.

The CDR3 spells CASSQDRGQTYEQYF. For the CDR3, the DNA is TGCGCCAGCAGCCAAGATCGCGGACAGACCTACGAGCAGTACTTC. The V and J genes are TRBV4-3 and TRBJ2-7; weak D call: TRBD1 (6 bases). The CDR3 covers 15 residues. The V end lost 0 bases, the J end lost 2 bases, and 11 bases lay between the germline ends. Germline CDR1 LGHNA, CDR2 YSLEER.

This clone was counted once. The CDR3 DNA is TGCGCCAGCAGCTTGGACAAGAGCCTGGACGAGCAGTACTTC. Residues: CASSLDKSLDEQYF. The rearrangement uses TRBV5-1 and TRBJ2-7; unclear D gene. CDR1 SGHRS and CDR2 YFSETQ come from the germline V gene. Trimming removed 0 bases from V and 5 bases from J, with 12 bases in between. The CDR3 contains 14 residues.